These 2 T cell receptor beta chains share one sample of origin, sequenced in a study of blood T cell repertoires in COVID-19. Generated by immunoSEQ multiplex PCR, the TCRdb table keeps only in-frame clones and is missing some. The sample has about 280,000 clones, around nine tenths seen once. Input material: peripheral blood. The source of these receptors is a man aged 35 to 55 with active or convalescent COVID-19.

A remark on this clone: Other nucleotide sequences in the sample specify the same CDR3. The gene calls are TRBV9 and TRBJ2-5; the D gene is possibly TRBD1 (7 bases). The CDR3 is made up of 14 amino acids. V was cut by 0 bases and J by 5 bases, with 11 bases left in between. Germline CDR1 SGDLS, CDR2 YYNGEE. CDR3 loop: CASSVVPGGETQYF. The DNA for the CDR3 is TGTGCCAGCAGCGTAGTGCCAGGGGGGGAGACCCAGTACTTC. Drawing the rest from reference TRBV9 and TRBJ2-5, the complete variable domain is DSGVTQTPKHLITATGQRVTLRCSPRSGDLSVYWYQQSLDQGLQFLIQYYNGEERAKGNILERFSAQQFPDLHSELNLSSLELGDSALYFCASSVVPGGETQYFGPGTRLLVL.

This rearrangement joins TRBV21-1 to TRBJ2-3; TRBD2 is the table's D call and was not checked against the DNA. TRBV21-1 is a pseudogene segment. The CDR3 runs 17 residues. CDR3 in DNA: TGTGCCAGCAGCAAGTTCCTAGCGGGAGTAGTGGGAGATACGCAGTATTTT. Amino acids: CASSKFLAGVVGDTQYF.